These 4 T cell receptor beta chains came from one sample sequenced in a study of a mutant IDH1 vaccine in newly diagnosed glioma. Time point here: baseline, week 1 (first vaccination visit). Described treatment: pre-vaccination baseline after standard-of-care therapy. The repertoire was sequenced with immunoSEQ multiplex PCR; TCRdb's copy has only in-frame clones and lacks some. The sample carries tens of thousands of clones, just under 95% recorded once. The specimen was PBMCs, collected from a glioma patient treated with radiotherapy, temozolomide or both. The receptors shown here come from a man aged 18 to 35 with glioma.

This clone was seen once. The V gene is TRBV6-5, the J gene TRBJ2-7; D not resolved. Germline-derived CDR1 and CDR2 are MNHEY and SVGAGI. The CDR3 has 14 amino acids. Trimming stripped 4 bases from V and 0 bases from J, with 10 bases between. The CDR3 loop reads CASSSGWVSYEQYF. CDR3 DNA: TGTGCCAGCAGTTCGGGCTGGGTCTCCTACGAGCAGTACTTC.

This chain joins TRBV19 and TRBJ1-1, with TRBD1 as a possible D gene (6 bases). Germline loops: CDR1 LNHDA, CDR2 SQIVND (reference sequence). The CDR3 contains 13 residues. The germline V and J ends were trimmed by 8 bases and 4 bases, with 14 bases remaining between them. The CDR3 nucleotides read TGTGCCAGTTCAACAGGGATCGGCACTGAAGCTTTCTTT. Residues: CASSTGIGTEAFF.

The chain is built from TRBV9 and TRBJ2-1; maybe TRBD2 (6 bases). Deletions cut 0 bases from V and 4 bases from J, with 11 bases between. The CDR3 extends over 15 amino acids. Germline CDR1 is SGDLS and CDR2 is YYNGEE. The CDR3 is CASSVAGVGYNEQFF. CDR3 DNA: TGTGCCAGCAGCGTAGCGGGAGTTGGATACAATGAGCAGTTCTTC.

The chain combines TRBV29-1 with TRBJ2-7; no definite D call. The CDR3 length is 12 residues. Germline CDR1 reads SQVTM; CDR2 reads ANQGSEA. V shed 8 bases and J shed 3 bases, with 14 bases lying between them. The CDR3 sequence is CSHWAGCYEQYF. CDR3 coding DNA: TGCAGCCATTGGGCCGGCTGCTACGAGCAGTACTTC.